This T cell receptor beta chain emerged from a study of CD8 T cells in Susac syndrome. Regarding the study as a whole: The study conceded that relatively few individuals underwent its TCR sequencing and HLA analysis. CD4+ T cell repertoires in Susac syndrome lacked clonal expansion.

There are 12 residues in the CDR3. With 5 bases removed from V and 3 bases from J, the gap between germline ends came to 8 bases. From germline, CDR1 is MNHNY and CDR2 SVGAGI (reference sequence). A note on this clonotype: Its target is not known.

With random hexamers, reverse transcription was performed on about 0.45 to 1 ug of RNA. It was immunoSEQ multiplex PCR that amplified TCR beta CDR3 across 54 Vbeta and 13 Jbeta. TCRdb passed the immunoSEQ multiplex PCR reads through MiXCR, listing each CDR3 protein once. Of about 180,000 distinct CDR3 sequences listed, around 94% are singletons. The CD8+ and CD4+ T cells were isolated magnetically using a negative isolation approach, whereas the TEMRA cells were enriched by FACS. V usage is TRBV6-6 and J usage is TRBJ2-7, with D hard to call. This clonotype was obtained from a human donor with Susac syndrome. Sequenced sample: CD4+ T cells from PBMCs. CDR3 DNA: TGTGCCAGCAGTCGATCGTACTACGAGCAGTACTTC. This translates into CASSRSYYEQYF.